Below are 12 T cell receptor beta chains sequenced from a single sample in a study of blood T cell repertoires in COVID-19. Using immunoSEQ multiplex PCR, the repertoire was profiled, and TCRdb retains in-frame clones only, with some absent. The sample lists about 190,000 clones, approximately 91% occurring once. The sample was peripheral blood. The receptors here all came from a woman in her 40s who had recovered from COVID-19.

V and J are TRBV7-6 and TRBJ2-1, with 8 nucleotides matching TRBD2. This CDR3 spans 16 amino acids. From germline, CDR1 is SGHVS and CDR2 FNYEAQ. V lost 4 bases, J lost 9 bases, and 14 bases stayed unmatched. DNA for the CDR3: TGTGCCAGCAGCTCCCCTAGCGGGTCCGAACCCAGTGAGCAGTTCTTC. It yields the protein CASSSPSGSEPSEQFF.

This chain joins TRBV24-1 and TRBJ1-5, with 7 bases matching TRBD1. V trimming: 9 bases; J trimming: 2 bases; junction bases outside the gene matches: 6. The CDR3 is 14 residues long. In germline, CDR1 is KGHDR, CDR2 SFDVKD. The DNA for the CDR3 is TGTGCCACCGGTGGGCAGGGGGGCAATCAGCCCCAGCATTTT. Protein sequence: CATGGQGGNQPQHF.

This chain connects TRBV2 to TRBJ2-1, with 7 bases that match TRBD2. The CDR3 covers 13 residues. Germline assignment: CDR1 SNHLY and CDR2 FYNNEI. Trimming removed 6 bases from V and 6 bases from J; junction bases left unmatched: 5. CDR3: CASSAGAINEQFF. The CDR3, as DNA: TGTGCCAGCAGCGCGGGAGCTATCAATGAGCAGTTCTTC.

CDR3 sequence: CASSPVDRGDTQYF. The CDR3 DNA is TGTGCCAGCTCCCCAGTCGACAGGGGTGATACGCAGTATTTT. The chain joins TRBV18 to TRBJ2-3; 8 positions match TRBD1. V trimming: 6 bases; J trimming: 6 bases; junction bases outside the gene matches: 8. Germline lookup yields CDR1 KGHSH and CDR2 LQKENI. This CDR3 is 14 amino acids long.

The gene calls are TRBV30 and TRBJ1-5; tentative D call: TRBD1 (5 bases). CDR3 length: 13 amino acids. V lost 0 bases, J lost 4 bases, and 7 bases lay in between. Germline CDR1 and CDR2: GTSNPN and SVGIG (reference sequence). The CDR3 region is CAWSVQENQPQHF. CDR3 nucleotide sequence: TGTGCCTGGAGTGTACAGGAAAATCAGCCCCAGCATTTT. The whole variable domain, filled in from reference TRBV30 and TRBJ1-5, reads SQTIHQWPATLVQPVGSPLSLECTVEGTSNPNLYWYRQAAGRGLQLLFYSVGIGQISSEVPQNLSASRPQDRQFILSSKKLLLSDSGFYLCAWSVQENQPQHFGDGTRLSIL.

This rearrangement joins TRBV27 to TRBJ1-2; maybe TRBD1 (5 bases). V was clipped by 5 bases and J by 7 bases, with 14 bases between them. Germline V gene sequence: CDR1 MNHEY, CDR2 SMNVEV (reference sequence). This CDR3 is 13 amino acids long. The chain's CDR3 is CASSRIAGGGYTF. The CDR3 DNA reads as TGTGCCAGCAGTCGAATCGCGGGGGGTGGCTACACCTTC.

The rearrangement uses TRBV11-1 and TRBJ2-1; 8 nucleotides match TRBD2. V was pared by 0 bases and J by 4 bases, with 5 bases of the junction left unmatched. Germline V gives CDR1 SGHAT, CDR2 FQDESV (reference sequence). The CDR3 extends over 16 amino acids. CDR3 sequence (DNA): TGTGCCAGCAGCTTAGCGCTGGGACTAGGTTACAATGAGCAGTTCTTC. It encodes CASSLALGLGYNEQFF.

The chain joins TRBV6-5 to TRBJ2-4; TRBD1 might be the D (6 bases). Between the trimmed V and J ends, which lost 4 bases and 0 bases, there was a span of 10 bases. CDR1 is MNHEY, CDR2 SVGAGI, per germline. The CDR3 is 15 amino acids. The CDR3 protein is CASSLGQSAKNIQYF. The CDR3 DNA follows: TGTGCCAGCAGTTTAGGACAGTCAGCCAAAAACATTCAGTACTTC.

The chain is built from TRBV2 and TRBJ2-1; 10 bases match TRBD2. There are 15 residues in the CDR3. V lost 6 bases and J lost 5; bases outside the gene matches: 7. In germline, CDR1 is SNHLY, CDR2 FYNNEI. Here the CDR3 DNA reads TGTGCCAGCAGGGCACTAGCGGGGAAAGACAATGAGCAGTTCTTC. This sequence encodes CASRALAGKDNEQFF.

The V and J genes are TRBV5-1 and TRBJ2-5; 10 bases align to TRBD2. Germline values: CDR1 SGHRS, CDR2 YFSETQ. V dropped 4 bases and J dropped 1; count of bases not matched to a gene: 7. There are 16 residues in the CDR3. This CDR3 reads CASSPRAGGGQETQYF. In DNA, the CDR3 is TGCGCCAGCAGCCCGCGAGCGGGAGGGGGCCAAGAGACCCAGTACTTC. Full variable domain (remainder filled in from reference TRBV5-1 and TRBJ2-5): KAGVTQTPRYLIKTRGQQVTLSCSPISGHRSVSWYQQTPGQGLQFLFEYFSETQRNKGNFPGRFSGRQFSNSRSEMNVSTLELGDSALYLCASSPRAGGGQETQYFGPGTRLLVL.

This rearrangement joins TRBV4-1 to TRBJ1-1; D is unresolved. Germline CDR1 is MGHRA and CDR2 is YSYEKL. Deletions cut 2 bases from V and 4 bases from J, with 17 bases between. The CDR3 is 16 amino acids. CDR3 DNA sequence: TGCGCCAGCAGCCAATCGGAGTTTGGTCCCGTCACTGAAGCTTTCTTT. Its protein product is CASSQSEFGPVTEAFF.

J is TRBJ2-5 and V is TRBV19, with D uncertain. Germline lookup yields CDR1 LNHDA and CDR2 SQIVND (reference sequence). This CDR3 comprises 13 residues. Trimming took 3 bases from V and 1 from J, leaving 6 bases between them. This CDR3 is CASSMSAQETQYF. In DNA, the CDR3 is TGTGCCAGTAGTATGAGCGCCCAAGAGACCCAGTACTTC.